These 26 T cell receptor beta chains were sequenced from one sample in a study of immune cell composition in non-small cell lung cancer. Only in-frame clones appear in the TCRdb table, and some are missing; sequencing was by immunoSEQ multiplex PCR. This table has under 9,000 clones, 65% to 70% appearing once. Normal lung sampling was at least 3 cm from the tumour, as distant as possible. Sequenced sample: non-adjacent lung tissue. The receptors were sampled from a human donor with non-small cell lung cancer.

The chain carries TRBV5-1 and TRBJ2-3; 10 bases are shared with TRBD2. Per the germline V gene, CDR1 is SGHRS and CDR2 is YFSETQ. V shed 4 bases, J shed 2 bases, and the junction held 7 bases outside the gene matches. The length of the CDR3 is 16 residues. The CDR3 DNA follows: TGCGCCAGCAGCCCGACTAGCGGGTCCACCACAGATACGCAGTATTTT. Its protein is CASSPTSGSTTDTQYF.

V and J are TRBV27 and TRBJ2-2, with no clear D. V dropped 6 bases and J dropped 2 bases, with 7 bases sitting between them. The CDR3 contains 13 residues. CDR1 and CDR2 from the germline V gene are MNHEY and SMNVEV (reference sequence). CDR3 protein: CASRQPNTGELFF. In DNA, the CDR3 is TGTGCCAGCAGACAGCCAAACACCGGGGAGCTGTTTTTT.

This chain joins TRBV7-9 and TRBJ2-1; D possibly corresponds to TRBD2 (6 bases). Trimming removed 0 bases from V and 8 bases from J, with 14 bases in between. From germline, CDR1 is SEHNR and CDR2 FQNEAQ (reference sequence). CDR3 length: 15 amino acids. As DNA, the CDR3 is TGTGCCAGCAGCTTAGCGCATGGAGGGCCGGATGAGCAGTTCTTC. Amino acid sequence: CASSLAHGGPDEQFF.

The rearrangement uses TRBV6-6 and TRBJ2-7, with D uncertain. In germline, CDR1 is MNHNY, CDR2 SVGAGI (reference sequence). Trimming shortened V by 5 bases and J by 1 base, and 9 bases separated the two germline ends. The CDR3 is 13 amino acids. The chain's CDR3 is CASSISGSYEQYF. The CDR3 DNA sequence: TGTGCCAGCAGTATCTCAGGTTCCTACGAGCAGTACTTC.

The rearrangement links TRBV6-6 to TRBJ2-7; 8 bases are shared with TRBD1. The CDR3 spans 15 residues. Germline CDR1 MNHNY, CDR2 SVGAGI (reference sequence). The junction had 13 bases not matched to a gene; V was cut back by 5 bases and J by 7 bases. CDR3 sequence (DNA): TGTGCCAGCAGTCAAATTGGACAGGGCCAGAGGGAGCAGTACTTC. This encodes CASSQIGQGQREQYF.

The chain couples TRBV5-4 to TRBJ2-2; D gene ambiguous. V shed 2 bases and J shed 2 bases, with 7 bases lying between them. The CDR3 is 14 residues long. Looked up from germline, CDR1 is SGHNT and CDR2 is YYREEE (reference sequence). CDR3 nucleotides: TGTGCCAGCAGCTTTGTCTCTAACACCGGGGAGCTGTTTTTT. It codes for CASSFVSNTGELFF.

The V and J genes are TRBV7-9 and TRBJ2-3; 7 positions agree with TRBD2. Germline V lookup: CDR1 SEHNR, CDR2 FQNEAQ (reference sequence). This CDR3 comprises 15 residues. Trimming at V came to 2 bases and at J to 2 bases, leaving 4 bases not matched to a gene. As DNA, the CDR3 is TGTGCCAGCAGCTTATCCGGGACTACCACAGATACGCAGTATTTT. As protein: CASSLSGTTTDTQYF.

The V and J genes are TRBV19 and TRBJ2-3, with D possibly TRBD2 on 7 matching bases. The V end lost 1 base, the J end lost 0 bases, and 11 bases lay between the germline ends. The CDR3 sequence is 16 residues long. CDR1 LNHDA and CDR2 SQIVND come from the germline V gene (reference sequence). The CDR3, as DNA: TGTGCCAGTAGTATAGGGGAGGGGGATAGCACAGATACGCAGTATTTT. Translating it yields CASSIGEGDSTDTQYF.

J is TRBJ2-1 and V is TRBV6-5; 7 bases match TRBD2. V shed 8 bases, J shed 2 bases, and the junction held 9 bases outside the gene matches. Germline CDR1 is MNHEY and CDR2 is SVGAGI. The CDR3 consists of 15 residues. The CDR3 region is CASSRKRGAYNEQFF. The CDR3 DNA is TGTGCCAGCTCTAGGAAACGGGGGGCCTACAATGAGCAGTTCTTC.

The chain couples TRBV5-4 to TRBJ1-4; 10 positions agree with TRBD1. The germline V gene encodes CDR1 SGHNT and CDR2 YYREEE (reference sequence). This CDR3 region has 13 residues. V shed 2 bases, J shed 9 bases, and the junction held 1 base outside the gene matches. The CDR3 coding sequence is TGTGCCAGCAGCTTTGACAGGGGGCAAAAACTGTTTTTT. Translating it yields CASSFDRGQKLFF.

The V and J genes are TRBV11-3 and TRBJ2-2, with D tentatively TRBD1 (6 bases). The CDR3 has 14 residues. Trimming took off 5 bases at V and 5 bases at J, with 12 bases between the two ends. The germline CDR1 and CDR2 sequences are SGHNT and YENEEA. CDR3 residues: CASSQPRGTGELFF. The CDR3, as DNA: TGTGCCAGCAGCCAACCCAGGGGAACCGGGGAGCTGTTTTTT.

The chain combines TRBV4-3 with TRBJ2-7, with TRBD1 as a possible D gene (6 bases). CDR3 length equals 13 residues. Looked up from germline, CDR1 is LGHNA and CDR2 is YSLEER. Trimming removed 4 bases at V and 0 bases at J, with 7 bases between. The CDR3 DNA sequence: TGCGCCAGCAGCCCGGACAGCTCCTACGAGCAGTACTTC. It yields the protein CASSPDSSYEQYF.

V and J are TRBV5-1 and TRBJ1-2; 9 bases are shared with TRBD1. The CDR3 extends over 13 amino acids. Germline assignment: CDR1 SGHRS and CDR2 YFSETQ. J was trimmed by 8 bases and V by 3 bases; bases with no gene match: 5. CDR3: CASSWGQGSGYTF. The CDR3 DNA follows: TGCGCCAGCAGCTGGGGACAGGGATCGGGCTACACCTTC.

This clone was seen a few times. The chain carries TRBV7-9 and TRBJ1-2; D is perhaps TRBD1 (6 bases). CDR1 is SEHNR, CDR2 FQNEAQ, per germline (reference sequence). The length of the CDR3 is 14 residues. V was trimmed by 5 bases and J by 5 bases, leaving 15 bases between them. CDR3 DNA sequence: TGTGCCAGCAGCCCCACCATACAGGGTTATGGCTACACCTTC. As protein: CASSPTIQGYGYTF.

This chain uses TRBV11-3 with TRBJ1-3; 7 positions agree with TRBD1. J gave up 0 bases and V 3 bases, and 5 bases lay outside the gene matches. Germline CDR1 SGHNT, CDR2 YENEEA. There are 16 residues in the CDR3. The CDR3 coding sequence is TGTGCCAGCAGCTTCACAGGGGTCTCCTCTGGAAACACCATATATTTT. It encodes CASSFTGVSSGNTIYF.

Relative to its sample, this clone is large. J is TRBJ1-2 and V is TRBV19, with D hard to call. Germline CDR1 reads LNHDA; CDR2 reads SQIVND (reference sequence). The CDR3 runs 12 residues. V was shortened by 5 bases and J by 6 bases, with 10 bases between the two germline ends. The CDR3 DNA reads TGTGCCAGTAGTTTTTTATCCGATGGCTACACCTTC. Its translation is CASSFLSDGYTF.

V usage is TRBV6-1 and J usage is TRBJ1-5, with 7 positions matching TRBD1. Germline assignment: CDR1 MNHNS and CDR2 SASEGT. The length of the CDR3 is 13 residues. J lost 15 bases, V lost 0 bases, and 8 bases had no gene match. CDR3 residues: CASSEASVTGRHF. The CDR3 DNA is TGTGCCAGCAGTGAAGCCTCCGTGACAGGGCGGCATTTT.

This clone showed up just once. V usage is TRBV5-4 and J usage is TRBJ1-2; 10 bases are shared with TRBD1. V shed 3 bases and J 8 bases; nucleotides not matched to a gene: 7. The CDR3 length is 14 residues. CDR1 and CDR2 from the germline V gene are SGHNT and YYREEE (reference sequence). CDR3 loop: CASSSGQGIEGYTF. The DNA of the CDR3 is TGTGCCAGCAGCTCGGGACAGGGGATAGAGGGCTACACCTTC.

The chain couples TRBV6-5 to TRBJ1-1, with a tentative D call TRBD1 (5 bases). V lost 8 bases to trimming and J lost 8 bases, with 12 bases between them. CDR3 size: 11 residues. The germline CDR1 and CDR2 sequences are MNHEY and SVGAGI. As DNA, the CDR3 is TGTGCCAGCCAGGGTACTCGGGAAGCTTTCTTT. Its translation is CASQGTREAFF.

As for this clone: Other DNA sequences in the sample encode the same CDR3. The chain has TRBV5-1 and TRBJ2-5, with TRBD2 as a possible D gene (5 bases). Deletions cut 4 bases from V and 3 bases from J, with 10 bases between. This CDR3 is 13 amino acids long. Per the germline V gene, CDR1 is SGHRS and CDR2 is YFSETQ. CDR3 sequence reads: CASSLDSEETQYF. CDR3 nucleotide sequence: TGCGCCAGCAGCCTGGATAGCGAAGAGACCCAGTACTTC.

CDR3 bases: TGTGCCAGCATCCAACGACAAGACTCTGGAAACACCATATATTTT. This encodes CASIQRQDSGNTIYF. The chain links TRBV6-6 to TRBJ1-3; no clear D gene. This CDR3 spans 15 amino acids. Germline values: CDR1 MNHNY, CDR2 SVGAGI (reference sequence). With 7 bases removed from V and 0 bases from J, the gap between germline ends came to 13 bases.

The chain has TRBV9 and TRBJ2-7; 10 bases are shared with TRBD1. This CDR3 has 15 residues. J gave up 7 bases and V 3 bases, and 10 bases lay outside the gene matches. CDR1 SGDLS and CDR2 YYNGEE come from the germline V gene. CDR3 residues: CASSAGTGDGREQYF. Written as DNA, the CDR3 is TGTGCCAGCAGCGCGGGGACAGGGGACGGGCGGGAGCAGTACTTC.

The CDR3 sequence: CASSSGPLNEKLFF. CDR3 coding DNA: TGTGCCAGCAGCTCAGGGCCGCTTAATGAAAAACTGTTTTTT. V is TRBV7-9 and J is TRBJ1-4, with TRBD1 as a possible D gene (5 bases). The CDR3 contains 14 residues. Germline V gene lookup returns CDR1 SEHNR and CDR2 FQNEAQ (reference sequence). Trimming cost V 4 bases and J 4 bases, with 10 bases left between them.

This clone was seen a handful of times. The V gene is TRBV7-9, the J gene TRBJ1-1, with D perhaps TRBD1 (6 bases). V was clipped by 1 base and J by 1 base, with 7 bases between them. This CDR3 has 14 residues. Germline CDR1 reads SEHNR; CDR2 reads FQNEAQ (reference sequence). The CDR3 DNA reads as TGTGCCAGCAGCTTAGTAGGGGGGAACACTGAAGCTTTCTTT. Translation: CASSLVGGNTEAFF.

V gene TRBV15 combines with J gene TRBJ2-3; D is uncertain. Germline CDR1 LNHNV, CDR2 YYDKDF (reference sequence). Trimming removed 0 bases at V and 1 base at J, with 11 bases between. CDR3 size: 16 residues. DNA of the CDR3: TGTGCCACCAGCAGAGACAACAGAGTTCGCACAGATACGCAGTATTTT. Translating gives CATSRDNRVRTDTQYF.

The rearrangement uses TRBV7-6 and TRBJ1-1; 7 nucleotides agree with TRBD1. With V trimmed by 6 bases and J by 3 bases, 4 bases remained unmatched. The CDR3 is 13 residues long. The germline V gene encodes CDR1 SGHVS and CDR2 FNYEAQ. CDR3 sequence: CASSYQGDTEAFF. DNA for the CDR3: TGTGCCAGCAGTTATCAGGGGGACACTGAAGCTTTCTTT. The full variable domain, with the rest looked up from reference TRBV7-6 and TRBJ1-1, is GAGVSQSPRYKVTKRGQDVALRCDPISGHVSLYWYRQALGQGPEFLTYFNYEAQQDKSGLPNDRFSAERPEGSISTLTIQRTEQRDSAMYRCASSYQGDTEAFFGQGTRLTVV.